A single sample gave rise to the 23 T cell receptor beta chains below, sequenced in a study of blood T cells in healthy people across ages. A second about 6 to 12 cycle PCR used barcoded and J-beta primers. TCRdb reprocessed the 5' RACE reads with MiXCR, giving one entry per CDR3 protein. The table lists roughly 1.5 million distinct CDR3 sequences, 42% of them singletons. Sequences were obtained from blood. The source is a woman aged 18-29 years in good health.

This chain connects TRBV29-1 to TRBJ2-6, with a possible D match to TRBD2 (6 bases). Germline V gene data show CDR1 as SQVTM and CDR2 as ANQGSEA. Trimming cost V 7 bases and J 1 base, with 8 bases left between them. The length of the CDR3 is 13 residues. The CDR3 DNA is TGCAGCGCTGGGACTTCTGGGGCCAACGTCCTGACTTTC. This sequence encodes CSAGTSGANVLTF.

This clonotype was counted a few times. The chain couples TRBV25-1 to TRBJ2-1; 8 bases agree with TRBD2. The CDR3 is 16 residues long. The ends lost 2 bases at V and 2 bases at J; junction bases unmatched: 5. In germline, CDR1 is MGHDK, CDR2 SYGVNS. The CDR3 coding sequence is TGTGCCAGCAGTGAAGCCGGGACTAGTACCTACAATGAGCAGTTCTTC. It translates to CASSEAGTSTYNEQFF. The full variable domain, its missing parts supplied by reference TRBV25-1 and TRBJ2-1, is EADIYQTPRYLVIGTGKKITLECSQTMGHDKMYWYQQDPGMELHLIHYSYGVNSTEKGDLSSESTVSRIRTEHFPLTLESARPSHTSQYLCASSEAGTSTYNEQFFGPGTRLTVL.

The chain employs TRBV7-2 and TRBJ1-6; weak D call: TRBD1 (5 bases). Trimming stripped 5 bases from V and 10 bases from J, with 12 bases between. This CDR3 comprises 13 residues. Germline V gene data show CDR1 as SGHTA and CDR2 as FQGNSA. The DNA of the CDR3 is TGTGCCAGCAGCATCGACAGTCTATCACCCCTCCACTTT. It translates to CASSIDSLSPLHF. Together with reference TRBV7-2 and TRBJ1-6, the CDR3 gives the full variable domain: GAGVSQSPSNKVTEKGKDVELRCDPISGHTALYWYRQSLGQGLEFLIYFQGNSAPDKSGLPSDRFSAERTGGSVSTLTIQRTQQEDSAVYLCASSIDSLSPLHFGNGTRLTVT.

This clonotype has more than one count but fewer than ten. This chain joins TRBV7-2 and TRBJ2-7; D remains unclear. V lost 8 bases, J lost 2 bases, and 13 bases lay in between. This CDR3 is 13 amino acids long. Germline lookup yields CDR1 SGHTA and CDR2 FQGNSA. CDR3 sequence reads: CASALGIAYEQYF. In DNA form, the CDR3 reads TGTGCCAGCGCCTTAGGCATCGCCTACGAGCAGTACTTC.

As to this clonotype: A junction end diverges from the germline sequence, so it may reflect a read error. The chain links TRBV5-1 to TRBJ2-7; D is possibly TRBD1 (6 bases). Germline-derived CDR1 and CDR2 are SGHRS and YFSETQ. The length of the CDR3 is 13 residues. Here the CDR3 reads CASSMGHLYEQYF. CDR3 sequence (DNA): TGTGCCAGCAGCATGGGACACCTCTACGAGCAGTACTTC.

The chain couples TRBV12-3 or TRBV12-4 to TRBJ2-7; TRBD1 matches 8 bases. Losses at the gene ends were 5 bases for V and 4 bases for J; bases not matched to a gene: 4. The CDR3 totals 13 residues. The CDR3 DNA reads TGTGCCAGCAGTCGGGACAGGAAATACGAGCAGTACTTC. This gives the protein CASSRDRKYEQYF.

The chain employs TRBV7-2 and TRBJ2-7; TRBD2 agrees at 9 bases. The J call may be mistaken, given a closer DNA end match to TRBJ2-4. This CDR3 comprises 14 residues. CDR1 SGHTA and CDR2 FQGNSA come from the germline V gene. The CDR3 here is CASSSSTSGNIQYF. The CDR3 region has the DNA TGTGCCAGCAGCTCTTCGACTAGCGGAAACATTCAGTACTTC.

Written as DNA, the CDR3 is TGTGCCAGCAGCTTGGCACAGAACCTTTCGCCCCAGCATTTT. It specifies CASSLAQNLSPQHF. The chain couples TRBV5-6 to TRBJ1-5; the D is unclear. Germline-derived CDR1 and CDR2 are SGHDT and YYEEEE. CDR3 length: 14 residues. The V gene lost 0 bases and the J gene lost 9 bases, with 13 bases spanning the gap.

The chain links TRBV27 to TRBJ1-5; tentative D call: TRBD1 (5 bases). The CDR3 covers 16 residues. With 3 bases removed from V and 3 bases from J, the gap between germline ends came to 15 bases. CDR1 MNHEY and CDR2 SMNVEV come from the germline V gene (reference sequence). CDR3 bases: TGTGCCAGCAGTTTGCGGGGCGCTGGTGCCAATCAGCCCCAGCATTTT. Translating it yields CASSLRGAGANQPQHF.

This clonotype was counted only a few times. The genes are TRBV12-3 or TRBV12-4 and TRBJ1-2; TRBD1 matches 9 bases. The CDR3 is made up of 13 amino acids. Losses at the gene ends were 4 bases for V and 6 bases for J; bases not matched to a gene: 3. CDR3 protein: CASSSRQGDGYTF. The CDR3 bases are TGTGCCAGCAGTTCAAGACAGGGGGATGGCTACACCTTC.

This clonotype was seen only a few times. The chain has TRBV6-2 or TRBV6-3 and TRBJ2-7; 7 bases match TRBD2. TRBJ2-5 explains the end of the DNA better; the J call may be wrong. The CDR3 runs 16 residues. Germline CDR1 is MNHEY and CDR2 is SVGEGT. The CDR3 sequence: CASSYLQLALQETQYF. CDR3 nucleotide sequence: TGTGCCAGCAGTTACCTACAACTAGCGCTTCAAGAGACCCAGTACTTC.

The chain links TRBV7-2 to TRBJ2-7, with unresolved D. V gave up 3 bases and J gave up 2 bases, with 5 bases separating them. Germline V lookup: CDR1 SGHTA, CDR2 FQGNSA. The CDR3 sequence is 12 residues long. The CDR3 spells CASSFPTYEQYF. CDR3 in DNA: TGTGCCAGCAGCTTCCCCACCTACGAGCAGTACTTC.

CDR3 loop: CASSLSTRVSYNEQFF. As DNA, the CDR3 is TGTGCCAGCAGTTTATCCACCCGCGTCTCCTACAATGAGCAGTTCTTC. This chain uses TRBV28 with TRBJ2-1; no clear D gene. Germline loops: CDR1 MDHEN, CDR2 SYDVKM. CDR3 length equals 16 residues. Trimming shortened V by 1 base and J by 0 bases, and 10 bases separated the two germline ends. Complete variable domain (other parts from reference TRBV28 and TRBJ2-1): DVKVTQSSRYLVKRTGEKVFLECVQDMDHENMFWYRQDPGLGLRLIYFSYDVKMKEKGDIPEGYSVSREKKERFSLILESASTNQTSMYLCASSLSTRVSYNEQFFGPGTRLTVL.

This clonotype has just a few counts. J is TRBJ2-7 and V is TRBV29-1; D might be TRBD1 (5 bases). CDR1 and CDR2 (germline): SQVTM, ANQGSEA. V shed 6 bases and J shed 5 bases, with 23 bases lying between them. The CDR3 length is 15 residues. The CDR3 DNA follows: TGCAGCGTAGCCAGGGCCACCCTGCAAGGCGACGAGCAGTACTTC. Protein product: CSVARATLQGDEQYF.

The sample holds a few counts of this clonotype. The rearrangement joins TRBV21-1 to TRBJ2-3; whether TRBD1, the table's D call, matches the DNA was not checked. TRBV21-1 is described as a pseudogene. CDR3 length equals 18 residues. This chain's CDR3 is CASSKWVCGGRGTDTQYF. CDR3 nucleotides: TGTGCCAGCAGCAAATGGGTGTGCGGCGGGAGAGGGACAGATACGCAGTATTTT.

This clonotype was seen a few times. The chain carries TRBV5-5 and TRBJ1-1; D is unresolved. CDR3 length: 13 residues. From germline, CDR1 is SGHKS and CDR2 YYEKEE (reference sequence). Trimming removed 4 bases at V and 6 bases at J, with 13 bases between. The CDR3 DNA reads as TGTGCCAGCAGCCTTCCTTCCGGGGCTGAAGCTTTCTTT. Translation gives CASSLPSGAEAFF.

This clonotype was counted ten times or more. The CDR3 loop reads CASSSIEDSAGYTF. DNA of the CDR3: TGTGCCAGCAGTTCCATAGAAGACAGCGCTGGCTACACCTTC. This sequence joins TRBV6-5 and TRBJ1-2; TRBD1 might be the D (5 bases). The CDR3 has 14 amino acids. Germline CDR1 is MNHEY and CDR2 is SVGAGI. V was trimmed by 4 bases and J by 7 bases, leaving 16 bases between them.

This clonotype occurred a few times. The genes are TRBV4-3 and TRBJ2-7; D possibly corresponds to TRBD2 (7 bases). Germline CDR1 is LGHNA and CDR2 is YSLEER. Trimming removed 4 bases at V and 10 bases at J, with 23 bases between. The CDR3 has 15 residues. The DNA of the CDR3 is TGCGCCAGCAGCCGAACCTTCGGCGGGGGCGAAACCCAGTACTTC. This sequence encodes CASSRTFGGGETQYF.

The rearrangement joins TRBV20-1 to TRBJ1-1, with D possibly matching TRBD1 (6 bases). The CDR3 extends over 14 amino acids. In germline, CDR1 is DFQATT, CDR2 SNEGSKA (reference sequence). The germline V and J ends were trimmed by 3 bases and 5 bases, with 16 bases remaining between them. This CDR3 is CSASDKGERTEAFF. For the CDR3, the DNA is TGCAGTGCTAGCGATAAGGGGGAGAGGACTGAAGCTTTCTTT.

This sequence joins TRBV4-2 and TRBJ2-7; 11 nucleotides match TRBD2. The CDR3 contains 16 residues. V gave up 1 base and J gave up 0 bases; unmatched junction bases: 2. Germline V gene lookup returns CDR1 LGHNA and CDR2 YNFKEQ. CDR3 region: CASSQAGTSGSYEQYF. The DNA for the CDR3 is TGTGCCAGCAGCCAAGCCGGGACTAGCGGCTCCTACGAGCAGTACTTC.

The sample holds a few counts of this clonotype. The chain employs TRBV30 and TRBJ2-7; no firm D call. The V gene lost 0 bases and the J gene lost 2 bases, with 5 bases spanning the gap. Germline CDR1 is GTSNPN and CDR2 is SVGIG (reference sequence). This CDR3 has 12 amino acids. The CDR3 loop is CAWSVAAYEQYF. Here the CDR3 DNA reads TGTGCCTGGAGTGTAGCCGCCTACGAGCAGTACTTC.

The chain recombines TRBV29-1 with TRBJ2-1, with TRBD2 as a possible D gene (7 bases). The CDR3 consists of 14 residues. Germline CDR1 is SQVTM and CDR2 is ANQGSEA. The V and J ends lost 4 bases and 10 bases respectively, with 20 bases between them. CDR3 nucleotide sequence: TGCAGCGTTGCTTTCCGCGGGGGACACTTAGAGCAGTTCTTC. It encodes CSVAFRGGHLEQFF.

The chain uses TRBV2 and TRBJ1-1; weak D call: TRBD1 (5 bases). Between the trimmed V and J ends, which lost 7 bases and 5 bases, there was a span of 11 bases. CDR3 length: 12 amino acids. CDR1 is SNHLY and CDR2 is FYNNEI in the germline V gene. The CDR3: CASKRDETEAFF. For the CDR3, the DNA is TGTGCCAGCAAGAGGGACGAGACTGAAGCTTTCTTT.